This T cell receptor beta chain came from a study of OX40 agonist ivuxolimab in advanced cancers. Study details: People in dose escalation had one of these cancers: hepatocellular carcinoma, melanoma, renal cell or head and neck cancer.

Autoimmune disease history or systemic immunosuppression barred patients. General study results and limits: Low clonal expansion, among the lowest seen, marked partial responders at 0.1-3.0 mg/kg.

Trimming cost V 3 bases and J 3 bases; bases outside gene matches: 1. The CDR3 extends over 15 amino acids. Germline V lookup: CDR1 KGHSH, CDR2 LQKENI. TCRdb's table, derived via immunoSEQ multiplex PCR, lists solely in-frame clones and lacks some. Here the sample spans about 98,000 clones, around 85% being singletons. For this clone: Its antigen is not known.

This TCR came from an adult with an advanced solid tumor such as melanoma, head and neck, liver or kidney cancer. This specimen was CD4+ or CD8+ T cells sorted from blood, taken in a trial of the OX40 agonist ivuxolimab. The chain couples TRBV18 to TRBJ2-2, with 10 nucleotides matching TRBD2. The CDR3 nucleotides read TGTGCCAGCTCACCTGGACTAGCGGACACCGGGGAGCTGTTTTTT. This encodes CASSPGLADTGELFF.